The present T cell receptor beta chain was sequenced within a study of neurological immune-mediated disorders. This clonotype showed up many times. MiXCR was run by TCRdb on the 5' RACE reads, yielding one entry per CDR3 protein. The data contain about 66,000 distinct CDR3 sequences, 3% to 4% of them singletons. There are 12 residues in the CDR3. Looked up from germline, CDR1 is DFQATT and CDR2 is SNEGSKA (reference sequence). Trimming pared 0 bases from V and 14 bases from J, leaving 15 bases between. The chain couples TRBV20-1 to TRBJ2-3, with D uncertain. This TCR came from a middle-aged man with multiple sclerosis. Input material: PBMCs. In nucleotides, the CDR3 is TGCAGTGCTAGAGATGGCCGGCGAGCCCGGTATTTT. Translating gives CSARDGRRARYF.